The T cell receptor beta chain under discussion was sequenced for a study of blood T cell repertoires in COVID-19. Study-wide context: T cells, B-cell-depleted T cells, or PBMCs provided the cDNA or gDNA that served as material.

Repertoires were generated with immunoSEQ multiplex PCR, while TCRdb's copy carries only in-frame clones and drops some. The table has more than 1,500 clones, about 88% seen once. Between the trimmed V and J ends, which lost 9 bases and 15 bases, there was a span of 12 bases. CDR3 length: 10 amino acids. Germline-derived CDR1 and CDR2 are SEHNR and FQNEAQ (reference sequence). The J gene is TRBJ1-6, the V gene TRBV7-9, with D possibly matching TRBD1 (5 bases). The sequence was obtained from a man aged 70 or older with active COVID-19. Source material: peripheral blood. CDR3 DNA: TGTGCCAGTCAAGGGGATCTCCTCCACTTT. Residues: CASQGDLLHF.